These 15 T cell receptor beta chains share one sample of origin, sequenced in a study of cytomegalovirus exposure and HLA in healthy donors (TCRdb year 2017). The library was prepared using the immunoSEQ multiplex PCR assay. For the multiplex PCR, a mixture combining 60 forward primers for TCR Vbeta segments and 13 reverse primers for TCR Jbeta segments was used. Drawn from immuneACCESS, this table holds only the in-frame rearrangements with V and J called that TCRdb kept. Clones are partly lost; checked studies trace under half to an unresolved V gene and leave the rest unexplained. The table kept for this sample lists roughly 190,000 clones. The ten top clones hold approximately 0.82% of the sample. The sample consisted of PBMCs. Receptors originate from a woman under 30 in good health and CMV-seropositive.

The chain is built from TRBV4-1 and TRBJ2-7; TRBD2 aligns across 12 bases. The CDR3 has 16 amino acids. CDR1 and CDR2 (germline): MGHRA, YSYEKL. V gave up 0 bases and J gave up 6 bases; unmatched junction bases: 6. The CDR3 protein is CASSQDLLAGGVEQYF. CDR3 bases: TGCGCCAGCAGCCAAGATTTACTAGCGGGAGGAGTCGAGCAGTACTTC.

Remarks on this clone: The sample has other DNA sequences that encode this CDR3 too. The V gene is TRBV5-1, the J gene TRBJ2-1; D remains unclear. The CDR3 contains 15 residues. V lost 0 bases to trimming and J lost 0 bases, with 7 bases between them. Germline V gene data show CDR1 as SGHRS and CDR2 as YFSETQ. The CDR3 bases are TGCGCCAGCAGCTTGGACAGTAGCTCCTACAATGAGCAGTTCTTC. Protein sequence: CASSLDSSSYNEQFF.

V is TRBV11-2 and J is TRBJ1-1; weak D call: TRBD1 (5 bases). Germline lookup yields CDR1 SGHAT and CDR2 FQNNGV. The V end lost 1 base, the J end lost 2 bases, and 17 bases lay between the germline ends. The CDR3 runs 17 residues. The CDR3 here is CASSLGVWGNANTEAFF. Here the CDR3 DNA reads TGTGCCAGCAGCTTAGGAGTTTGGGGCAACGCAAACACTGAAGCTTTCTTT.

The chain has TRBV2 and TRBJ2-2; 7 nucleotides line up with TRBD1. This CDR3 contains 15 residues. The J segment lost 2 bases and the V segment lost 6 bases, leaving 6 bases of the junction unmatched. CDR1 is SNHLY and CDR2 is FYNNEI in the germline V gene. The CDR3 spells CASSLQGKNTGELFF. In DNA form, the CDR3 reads TGTGCCAGCAGCCTACAGGGGAAAAACACCGGGGAGCTGTTTTTT.

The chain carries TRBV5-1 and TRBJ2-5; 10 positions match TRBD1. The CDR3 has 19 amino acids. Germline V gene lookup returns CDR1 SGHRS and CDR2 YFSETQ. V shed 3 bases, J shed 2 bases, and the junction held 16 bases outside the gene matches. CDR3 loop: CASSSQRSDRGRTQETQYF. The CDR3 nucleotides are TGCGCCAGCAGCTCCCAGAGGAGCGACAGGGGGCGCACTCAAGAGACCCAGTACTTC.

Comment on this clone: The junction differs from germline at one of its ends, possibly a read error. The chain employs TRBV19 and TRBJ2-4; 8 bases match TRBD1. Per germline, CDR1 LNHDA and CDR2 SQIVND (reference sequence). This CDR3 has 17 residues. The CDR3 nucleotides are TGCGCCAGTAGTATAGATTCAAGACAGGGGACCAAAAACATTCAGTACTTC. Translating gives CASSIDSRQGTKNIQYF.

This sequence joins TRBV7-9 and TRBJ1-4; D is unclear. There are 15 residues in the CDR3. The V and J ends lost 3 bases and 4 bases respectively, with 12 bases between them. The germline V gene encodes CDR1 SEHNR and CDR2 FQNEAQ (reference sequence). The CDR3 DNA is TGTGCCAGCAGCTTGCTCTTAGTCGGTAATGAAAAACTGTTTTTT. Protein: CASSLLLVGNEKLFF.

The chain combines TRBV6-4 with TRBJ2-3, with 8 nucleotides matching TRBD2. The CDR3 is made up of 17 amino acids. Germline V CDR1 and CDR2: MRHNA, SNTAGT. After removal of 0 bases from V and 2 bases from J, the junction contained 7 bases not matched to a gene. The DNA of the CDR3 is TGTGCCAGCAGTGACTCACGGCGGGAGGAGAACACAGATACGCAGTATTTT. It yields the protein CASSDSRREENTDTQYF.

CDR3 DNA sequence: TGTGCCAGCAGTGTCCAGGTCATCACTGAAGCTTTCTTT. Its translation is CASSVQVITEAFF. V and J are TRBV2 and TRBJ1-1; unclear D gene. The CDR3 runs 13 residues. V lost 4 bases, J lost 4 bases, and 10 bases lay in between. Germline CDR1 and CDR2: SNHLY and FYNNEI.

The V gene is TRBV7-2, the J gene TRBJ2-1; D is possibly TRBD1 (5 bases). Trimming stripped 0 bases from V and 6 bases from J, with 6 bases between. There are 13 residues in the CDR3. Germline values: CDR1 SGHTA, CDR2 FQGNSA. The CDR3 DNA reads TGTGCCAGCAGCTTAGCTCAGGGCAATGAGCAGTTCTTC. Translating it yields CASSLAQGNEQFF. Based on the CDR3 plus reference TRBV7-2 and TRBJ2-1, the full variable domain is GAGVSQSPSNKVTEKGKDVELRCDPISGHTALYWYRQSLGQGLEFLIYFQGNSAPDKSGLPSDRFSAERTGGSVSTLTIQRTQQEDSAVYLCASSLAQGNEQFFGPGTRLTVL.

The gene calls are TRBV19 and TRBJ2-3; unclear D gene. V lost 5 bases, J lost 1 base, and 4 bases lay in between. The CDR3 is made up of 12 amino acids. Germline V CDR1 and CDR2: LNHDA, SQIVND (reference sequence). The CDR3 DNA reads TGTGCCAGTAGTTGGCGCACAGATACGCAGTATTTT. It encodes CASSWRTDTQYF. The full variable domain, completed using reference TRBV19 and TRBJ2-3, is DGGITQSPKYLFRKEGQNVTLSCEQNLNHDAMYWYRQDPGQGLRLIYYSQIVNDFQKGDIAEGYSVSREKKESFPLTVTSAQKNPTAFYLCASSWRTDTQYFGPGTRLTVL.

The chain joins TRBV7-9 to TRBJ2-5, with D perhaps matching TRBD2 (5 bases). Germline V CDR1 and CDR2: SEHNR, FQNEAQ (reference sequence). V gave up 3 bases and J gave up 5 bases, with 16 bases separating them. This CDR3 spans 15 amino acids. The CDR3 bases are TGTGCCAGCAGCTTTGGGAGTTTGTCCCAGGAGACCCAGTACTTC. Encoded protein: CASSFGSLSQETQYF.

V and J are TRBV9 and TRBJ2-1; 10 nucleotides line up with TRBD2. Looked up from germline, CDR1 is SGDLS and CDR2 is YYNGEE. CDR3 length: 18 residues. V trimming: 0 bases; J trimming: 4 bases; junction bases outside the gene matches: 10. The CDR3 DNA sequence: TGTGCCAGCAGCGTAGCCCCCCCCGGGACTAGCGTTTACAATGAGCAGTTCTTC. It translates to CASSVAPPGTSVYNEQFF.

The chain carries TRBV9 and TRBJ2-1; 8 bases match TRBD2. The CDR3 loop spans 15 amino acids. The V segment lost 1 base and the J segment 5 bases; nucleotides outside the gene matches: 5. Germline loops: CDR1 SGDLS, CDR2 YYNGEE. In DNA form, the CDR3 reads TGTGCCAGCAGCGTATCAGGACTAGCTAACAATGAGCAGTTCTTC. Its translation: CASSVSGLANNEQFF.

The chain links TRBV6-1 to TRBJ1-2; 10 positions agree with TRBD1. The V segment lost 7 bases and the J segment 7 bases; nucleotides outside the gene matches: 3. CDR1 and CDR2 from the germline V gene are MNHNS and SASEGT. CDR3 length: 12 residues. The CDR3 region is CASTGTGVGYTF. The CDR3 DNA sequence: TGTGCCAGCACCGGGACAGGGGTTGGCTACACCTTC.